This TCR beta chain was found in a study of early stage breast cancer tumors. General observations from the study: Bulk DNA sequencing of unsorted cells missed chain pairing and markers.

Germline assignment: CDR1 KGHSH and CDR2 LQKENI. Trimming took off 6 bases at V and 0 bases at J, with 15 bases between the two ends. This CDR3 is 16 amino acids long. Notes on this clone: The antigen is undetermined.

Each sample had two DNA replicates, about 0.52 ug blood or roughly 1.4 ug tissue. Assay used: immunoSEQ multiplex PCR; TCRdb lists only in-frame clones, some missing. The repertoire consists of about 31,000 clones, with over 70% occurring once and the leading ten covering 4.7%. The sequence derives from a person in their 40s with breast cancer. Input material: blood. The gene calls are TRBV18 and TRBJ2-1, with a weak D call TRBD1 (5 bases). For the CDR3, the DNA is TGTGCCAGCTCGCCCTCGAACAGGATCTCCTACAATGAGCAGTTCTTC. This encodes CASSPSNRISYNEQFF. Supplemented by reference TRBV18 and TRBJ2-1, the full variable domain reads NAGVMQNPRHLVRRRGQEARLRCSPMKGHSHVYWYRQLPEEGLKFMVYLQKENIIDESGMPKERFSAEFPKEGPSILRIQQVVRGDSAAYFCASSPSNRISYNEQFFGPGTRLTVL.